This T cell receptor beta chain was sequenced during a study of CD8+ T cells in alopecia areata. Study information: Tofacitinib was taken orally by treated patients, and the dose was 5 to 10 mg twice daily.

The sample holds a few counts of this clone. Described treatment: oral pan-JAK inhibitor, 5-10 mg twice daily. Collection of lesional scalp punch biopsies and peripheral blood was performed in alopecia areata patients. After isolation, RNA underwent reverse transcription to generate cDNA as the sequencing template. TCRdb keeps only in-frame clones here, not all; method: immunoSEQ multiplex PCR. The sample has about 210,000 clones; more than 60% are singletons. This material consisted of CD4+ T cells sorted from blood, taken around week 46, from a patient treated with tofacitinib. This TCR was recovered from a human donor with alopecia areata.

This chain's CDR3 is CASSLTVYSYEQYF. The CDR3 coding sequence is TGTGCCAGCAGCCTTACCGTCTACTCCTACGAGCAGTACTTC. V gene TRBV7-2 combines with J gene TRBJ2-7; D is uncertain. Germline V CDR1 and CDR2: SGHTA, FQGNSA. The CDR3 extends over 14 amino acids. V was pared by 5 bases and J by 0 bases, with 11 bases between.